This T cell receptor beta chain was sequenced during a study of blood T cell repertoires in COVID-19. Whole-study context: Spain, Italy and the United States supplied samples that represented acute and convalescent COVID-19.

Per the original methods: Amplification of reference gene primers provided the estimated nucleated cell counts. The repertoire was sequenced with immunoSEQ multiplex PCR; TCRdb's copy has only in-frame clones and lacks some. V, J and clone size are those of that table, while D and trimming were read from the DNA. The sample carries about 440,000 clones, around 90% recorded once. Looked up from germline, CDR1 is ENHRY and CDR2 is SYGVKD. J gave up 5 bases and V 6 bases, and 6 bases lay outside the gene matches. The CDR3 sequence is 14 residues long. The clonotype comes from a woman younger than 35 with acute COVID-19. This chain links TRBV10-3 with TRBJ2-7; 11 nucleotides match TRBD2. Specimen: PBMCs or T cells enriched from blood (not recorded which). The CDR3 sequence is CAIRTSGINNEQYF. The DNA for the CDR3 is TGTGCCATCAGGACTAGCGGGATTAATAACGAGCAGTACTTC.